This TCR beta chain was found in a study of cytomegalovirus exposure and HLA in healthy donors. Vbeta (60) and Jbeta (13) primers were used in the PCR. Here immunoSEQ multiplex PCR was the method, and the copy in TCRdb shows in-frame clones only, minus some. The sample records roughly 200,000 clones, about 89% being singletons. The receptor comes from a young man in good health and CMV-seronegative. Sequencing was performed on PBMCs.

CDR3 sequence (DNA): TGCAGTGCTAGCGTCTACGAGCAGTACTTC. Its protein product is CSASVYEQYF. The chain has TRBV20-1 and TRBJ2-7, with D uncertain. Trimming took 3 bases from V and 3 from J, leaving 3 bases between them. Germline CDR1 reads DFQATT; CDR2 reads SNEGSKA (reference sequence). This CDR3 has 10 amino acids.